The present T cell receptor beta chain was sequenced within a study of sequential checkpoint blockade in melanoma. Study-wide background: First-line arms were nivolumab then ipilimumab, or the reverse, randomized 1:1. Maintenance nivolumab came after either treatment sequence.

Germline CDR1 is SEHNR and CDR2 is FQNEAQ (reference sequence). CDR3 size: 15 residues. Deletions cut 5 bases from V and 3 bases from J, with 17 bases between. Treatment: randomized to nivolumab then ipilimumab (arm A) or the reverse (arm B). PBMC sorting kept live CD3+CD8+ cells without CD19 or CD56. Assay: immunoSEQ multiplex PCR; the TCRdb copy retains only in-frame clones and omits some. The repertoire holds 15,000 to 20,000 clones, with around 69% as singletons. This specimen was CD8+ T cells sorted from blood (inferred from file names), taken from a patient given nivolumab and ipilimumab in sequence. The sequence derives from a human donor with melanoma. This sequence joins TRBV7-9 and TRBJ2-7, with a weak D call TRBD1 (6 bases). Here the CDR3 DNA reads TGTGCCAGCAGCCACCGGGACACCCTGGGCTACGAGCAGTACTTC. Its protein is CASSHRDTLGYEQYF.